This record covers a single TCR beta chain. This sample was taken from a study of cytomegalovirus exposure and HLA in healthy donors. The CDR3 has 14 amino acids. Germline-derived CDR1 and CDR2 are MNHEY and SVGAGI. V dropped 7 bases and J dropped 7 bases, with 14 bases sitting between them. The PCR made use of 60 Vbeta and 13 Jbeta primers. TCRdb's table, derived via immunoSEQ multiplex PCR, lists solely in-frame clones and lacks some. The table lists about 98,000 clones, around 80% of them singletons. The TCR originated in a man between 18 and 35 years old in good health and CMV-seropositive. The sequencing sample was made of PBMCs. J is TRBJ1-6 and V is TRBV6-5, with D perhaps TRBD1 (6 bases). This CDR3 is CASTVTGTNSPLHF. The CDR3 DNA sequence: TGTGCCAGCACTGTCACAGGGACCAATTCACCCCTCCACTTT.